This TCR beta chain was captured in a study of early T cells in non-severe SARS-CoV-2 infection (dated by TCRdb to 2020 to 2022). At the level of the whole study: TCR sequencing used bulk RNA from unsorted whole blood, so alpha and beta chains could not be paired.

The library was obtained by 5' RACE. Sequencing took place on a NextSeq 500. To correct for sequencing error and PCR bias, the TCR library protocol tagged individual cDNA molecules with unique molecular identifiers. TCR alpha and beta chains were both sequenced, and the abundances of alpha and beta sequences in each sample were closely correlated with each other. The paper's data handling went like this. Decombinator V4 was used to perform V gene, J gene and CDR3 annotation of TCR sequences. Expanded TCRs were defined as changing significantly between any two time points under a Poisson model with p below 0.0001. TCR abundances were normalised to the total number of TCRs sequenced per sample and were expressed as counts per million. TRAV1-2 paired with TRAJ12, TRAJ20 or TRAJ33 defined MAIT TCRs, while TRAV10 paired with TRAJ18 defined iNKT TCRs. VDJdb, accessed on 1 November 2021, was searched for TCRs annotated for CMV, EBV and SARS-CoV-2, and TCRs annotated for more than one antigen were excluded. In TCRdb, the public reads were trimmed at Q25 with fastp and aligned with MiXCR, with productive beta chains retained. Every CDR3 protein is listed once, alongside the most common genes and DNA of its rows. V and J calls and clone size were set by TCRdb, not the authors. This sample lists some 61,000 distinct CDR3 sequences; about 12% were detected once. Together, the top ten hold roughly 8.3% of the sample.

The study was a case-control design nested within a healthcare worker cohort in London, UK, with weekly nasopharyngeal swab PCR tests and blood sampling. Between 23 and 31 March 2020, the week of the UK lockdown, healthcare workers were enrolled and then followed up weekly for as long as 16 weeks. Study-level results and caveats: Matching against VDJdb was skewed toward anti-spike CD8 responses, likely underestimated virus-specific expansions, and missed private and CD4 specificities.

Trimming costs V 6 bases and J 11 bases, and their ends lie 19 bases apart. CDR1 and CDR2 were assigned from the germline V gene as MDHEN and SYDVKM. Including cysteine and phenylalanine, the CDR3 has 13 amino acids. Only the CDR3 DNA is retained, 39 bases long and in frame from the first base. Concerning this clonotype itself: No cognate antigen has been identified for it. There are no base qualities to consult, and no much larger clone falls within one base.

The sequencing input was whole blood. The chain is assembled from TRBV28 and TRBJ1-1; the D segment could be TRBD1, given 5 matching bases. The clonotype was recovered from an adult who was a healthcare worker with PCR-confirmed SARS-CoV-2 infection or an uninfected control (not recorded which). The nucleotides read TGTGCCAGCAGCCGCGGCCAGGGCCGGAGGGCTTTCTTT. It encodes CASSRGQGRRAFF.